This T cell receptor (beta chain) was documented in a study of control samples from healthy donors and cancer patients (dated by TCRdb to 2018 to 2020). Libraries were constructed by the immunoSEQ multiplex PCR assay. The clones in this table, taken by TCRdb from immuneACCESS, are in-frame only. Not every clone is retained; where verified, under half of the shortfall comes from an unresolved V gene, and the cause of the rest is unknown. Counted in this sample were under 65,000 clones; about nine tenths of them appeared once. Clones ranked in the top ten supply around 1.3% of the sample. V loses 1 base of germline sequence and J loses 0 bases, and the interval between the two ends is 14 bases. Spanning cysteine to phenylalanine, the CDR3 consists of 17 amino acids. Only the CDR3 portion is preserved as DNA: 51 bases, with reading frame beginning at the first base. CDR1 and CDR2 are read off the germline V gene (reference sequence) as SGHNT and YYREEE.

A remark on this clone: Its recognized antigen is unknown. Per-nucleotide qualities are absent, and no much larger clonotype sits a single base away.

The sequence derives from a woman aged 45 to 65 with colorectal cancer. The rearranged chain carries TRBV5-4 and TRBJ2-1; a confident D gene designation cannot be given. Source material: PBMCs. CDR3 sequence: CASSLFGGASSYNEQFF. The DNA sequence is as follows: TGTGCCAGCAGCTTGTTTGGCGGTGCAAGCTCCTACAATGAGCAGTTCTTC.